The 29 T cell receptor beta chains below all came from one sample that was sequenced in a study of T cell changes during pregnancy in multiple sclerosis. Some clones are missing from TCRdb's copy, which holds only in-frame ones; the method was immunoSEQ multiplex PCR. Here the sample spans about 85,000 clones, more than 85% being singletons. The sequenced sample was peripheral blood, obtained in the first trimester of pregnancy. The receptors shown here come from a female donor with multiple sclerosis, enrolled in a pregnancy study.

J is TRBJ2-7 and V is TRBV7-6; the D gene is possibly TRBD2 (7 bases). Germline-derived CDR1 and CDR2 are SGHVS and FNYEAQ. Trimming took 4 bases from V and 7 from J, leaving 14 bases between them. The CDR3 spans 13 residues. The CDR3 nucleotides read TGTGCCAGCAGCTACGGGGAGGGGGGGGAGCAGTACTTC. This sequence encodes CASSYGEGGEQYF.

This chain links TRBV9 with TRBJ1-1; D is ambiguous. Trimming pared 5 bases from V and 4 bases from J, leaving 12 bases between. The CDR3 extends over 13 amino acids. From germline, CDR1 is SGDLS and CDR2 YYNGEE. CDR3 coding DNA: TGTGCCAGCAGTGGGAGCATGGCCACTGAAGCTTTCTTT. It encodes CASSGSMATEAFF.

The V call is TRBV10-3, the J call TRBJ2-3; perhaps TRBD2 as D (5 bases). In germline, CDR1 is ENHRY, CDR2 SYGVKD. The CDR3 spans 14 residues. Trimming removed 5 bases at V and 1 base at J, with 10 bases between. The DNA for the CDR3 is TGTGCCATCAGTTCTAGCCTAGGCACAGATACGCAGTATTTT. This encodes CAISSSLGTDTQYF.

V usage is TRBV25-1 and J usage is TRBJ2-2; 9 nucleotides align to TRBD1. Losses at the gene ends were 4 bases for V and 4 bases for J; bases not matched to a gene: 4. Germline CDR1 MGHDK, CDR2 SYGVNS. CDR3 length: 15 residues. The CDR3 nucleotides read TGTGCCAGCAGTGCACAGGGGGCAGGCACCGGGGAGCTGTTTTTT. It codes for CASSAQGAGTGELFF.

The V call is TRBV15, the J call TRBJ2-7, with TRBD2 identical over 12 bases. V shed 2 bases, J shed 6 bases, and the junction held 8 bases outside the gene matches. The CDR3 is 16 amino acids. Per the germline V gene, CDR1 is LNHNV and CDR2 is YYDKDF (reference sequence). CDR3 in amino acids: CATSRLRLAGAREQYF. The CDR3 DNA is TGTGCCACCAGCAGACTTCGACTAGCGGGAGCACGCGAGCAGTACTTC.

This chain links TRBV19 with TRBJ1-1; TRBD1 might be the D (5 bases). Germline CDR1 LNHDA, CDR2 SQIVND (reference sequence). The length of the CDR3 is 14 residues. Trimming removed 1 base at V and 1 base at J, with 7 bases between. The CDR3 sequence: CASSIGRANTEAFF. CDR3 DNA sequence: TGTGCCAGTAGTATAGGCAGGGCGAACACTGAAGCTTTCTTT.

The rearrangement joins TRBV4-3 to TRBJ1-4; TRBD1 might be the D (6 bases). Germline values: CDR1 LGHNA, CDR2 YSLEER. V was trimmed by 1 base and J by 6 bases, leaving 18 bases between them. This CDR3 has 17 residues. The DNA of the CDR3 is TGCGCCAGCAGCCAAGGGGGGCTGGTGAAGCGCGATGAAAAACTGTTTTTT. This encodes CASSQGGLVKRDEKLFF.

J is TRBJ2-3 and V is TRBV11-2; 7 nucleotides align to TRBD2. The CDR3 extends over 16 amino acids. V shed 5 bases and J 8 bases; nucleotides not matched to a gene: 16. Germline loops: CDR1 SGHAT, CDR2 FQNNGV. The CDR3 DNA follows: TGTGCCAGCAGCGACCCGGGAGGCCCCGTAACTGGTACGCAGTATTTT. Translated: CASSDPGGPVTGTQYF.

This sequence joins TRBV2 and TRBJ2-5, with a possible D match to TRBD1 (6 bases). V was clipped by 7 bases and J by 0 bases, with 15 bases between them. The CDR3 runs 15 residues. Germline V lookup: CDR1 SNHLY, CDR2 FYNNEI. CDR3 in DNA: TGTGCCAGCACCCCGACAGGAGACGACCAAGAGACCCAGTACTTC. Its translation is CASTPTGDDQETQYF.

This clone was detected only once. CDR3 sequence: CASSSRLAGVYNEQFF. CDR3 bases: TGTGCCAGCAGCTCCCGACTAGCGGGGGTTTACAATGAGCAGTTCTTC. This sequence joins TRBV7-6 and TRBJ2-1, with 12 bases matching TRBD2. Germline V gene sequence: CDR1 SGHVS, CDR2 FNYEAQ. V was clipped by 4 bases and J by 4 bases; unmatched bases: 5. The CDR3 is 16 residues long.

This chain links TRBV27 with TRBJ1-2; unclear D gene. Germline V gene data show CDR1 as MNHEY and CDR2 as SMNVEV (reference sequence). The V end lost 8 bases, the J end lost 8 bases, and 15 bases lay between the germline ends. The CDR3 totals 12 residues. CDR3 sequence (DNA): TGTGCCAGCGCCACGGCCGGCGGGGGCTACACCTTC. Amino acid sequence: CASATAGGGYTF.

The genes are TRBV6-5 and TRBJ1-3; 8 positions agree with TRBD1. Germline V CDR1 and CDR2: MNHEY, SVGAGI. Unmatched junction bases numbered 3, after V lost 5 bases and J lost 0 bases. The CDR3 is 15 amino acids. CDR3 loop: CASSPTGGSGNTIYF. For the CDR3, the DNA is TGTGCCAGCAGTCCTACAGGGGGCTCTGGAAACACCATATATTTT.

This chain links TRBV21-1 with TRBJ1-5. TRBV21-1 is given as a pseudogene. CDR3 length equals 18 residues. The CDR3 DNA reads TGTGCCAGCAGCAAACGGGGGAAAAGGGCAAATAGCAATCAGCCCCAGCATTTT. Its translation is CASSKRGKRANSNQPQHF.

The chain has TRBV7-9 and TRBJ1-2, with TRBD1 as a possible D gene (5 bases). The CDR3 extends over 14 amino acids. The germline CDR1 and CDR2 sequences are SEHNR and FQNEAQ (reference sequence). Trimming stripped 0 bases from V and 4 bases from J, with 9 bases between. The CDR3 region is CASSLAGGAYGYTF. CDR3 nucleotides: TGTGCCAGCAGCTTAGCCGGGGGTGCCTATGGCTACACCTTC.

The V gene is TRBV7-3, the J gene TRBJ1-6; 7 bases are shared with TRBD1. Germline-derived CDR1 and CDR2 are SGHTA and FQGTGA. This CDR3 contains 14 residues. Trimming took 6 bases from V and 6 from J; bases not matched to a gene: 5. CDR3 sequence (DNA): TGTGCCAGCAGTGGGACAGACCCTAATTCACCCCTCCACTTT. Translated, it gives CASSGTDPNSPLHF.

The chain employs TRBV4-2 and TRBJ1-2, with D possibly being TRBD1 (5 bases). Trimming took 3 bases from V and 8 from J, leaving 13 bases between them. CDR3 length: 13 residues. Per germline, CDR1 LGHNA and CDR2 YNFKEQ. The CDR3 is CASSQSRVSGYTF. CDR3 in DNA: TGTGCCAGCAGCCAGTCCAGGGTTAGCGGCTACACCTTC.

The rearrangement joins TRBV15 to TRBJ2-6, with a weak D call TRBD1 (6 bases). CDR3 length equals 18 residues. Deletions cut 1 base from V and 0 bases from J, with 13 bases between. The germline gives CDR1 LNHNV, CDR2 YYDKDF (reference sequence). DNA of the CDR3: TGTGCCACCAGCAGAGCTGGGACATACGACTCTGGGGCCAACGTCCTGACTTTC. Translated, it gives CATSRAGTYDSGANVLTF.

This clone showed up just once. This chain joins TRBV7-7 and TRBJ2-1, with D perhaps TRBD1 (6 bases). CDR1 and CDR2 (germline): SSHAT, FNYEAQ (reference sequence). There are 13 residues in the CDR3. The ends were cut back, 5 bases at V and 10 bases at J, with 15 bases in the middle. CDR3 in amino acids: CASSHVGTSEQFF. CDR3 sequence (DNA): TGTGCCAGCAGCCATGTCGGGACATCGGAGCAGTTCTTC.

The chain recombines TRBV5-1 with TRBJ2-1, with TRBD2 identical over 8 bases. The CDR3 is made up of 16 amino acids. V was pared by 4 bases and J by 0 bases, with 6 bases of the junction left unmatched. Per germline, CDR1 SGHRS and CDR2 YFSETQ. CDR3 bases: TGCGCCAGCAGCGCCGCGGGGGGCAGCTCCTACAATGAGCAGTTCTTC. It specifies CASSAAGGSSYNEQFF.

CDR3 nucleotide sequence: TGTGCCAGCAGTCTAACCGGGACAGGGCTCAATGAGCAGTTCTTC. It specifies CASSLTGTGLNEQFF. V gene TRBV6-5 combines with J gene TRBJ2-1; TRBD1 matches 9 bases. This CDR3 contains 15 residues. Germline CDR1 is MNHEY and CDR2 is SVGAGI. V lost 5 bases, J lost 6 bases, and 8 bases stayed unmatched.

The CDR3 bases are TGTGCCAGCAGCTTAGAAGGGCGGAGGGGCGTCACCGGGGAGCTGTTTTTT. Amino acids: CASSLEGRRGVTGELFF. The chain uses TRBV7-2 and TRBJ2-2; possibly TRBD2 for D (6 bases). Germline V gives CDR1 SGHTA, CDR2 FQGNSA. The CDR3 loop spans 17 amino acids. The germline V and J ends were trimmed by 1 base and 4 bases, with 16 bases remaining between them.

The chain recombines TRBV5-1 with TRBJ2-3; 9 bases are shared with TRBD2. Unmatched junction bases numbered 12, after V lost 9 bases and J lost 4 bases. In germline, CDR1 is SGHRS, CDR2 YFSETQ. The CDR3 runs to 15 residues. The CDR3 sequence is CATRLIAGDADTQYF. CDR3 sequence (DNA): TGCGCCACCCGACTAATAGCGGGGGATGCAGATACGCAGTATTTT.

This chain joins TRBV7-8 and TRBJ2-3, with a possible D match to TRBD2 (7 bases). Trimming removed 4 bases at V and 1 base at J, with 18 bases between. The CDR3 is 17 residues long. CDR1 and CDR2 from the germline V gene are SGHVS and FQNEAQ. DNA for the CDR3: TGTGCCAGCAGCTCCCGATTTGGGGGGGGCCGCACAGATACGCAGTATTTT. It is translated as CASSSRFGGGRTDTQYF. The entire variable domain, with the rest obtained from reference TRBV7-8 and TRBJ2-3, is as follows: GAGVSQSPRYKVAKRGQDVALRCDPISGHVSLFWYQQALGQGPEFLTYFQNEAQLDKSGLPSDRFFAERPEGSVSTLKIQRTQQEDSAVYLCASSSRFGGGRTDTQYFGPGTRLTVL.

The CDR3 region has the DNA TGTGCCAGCAGCCTCCCCGGGAGTTACAATTCACCCCTCCACTTT. This encodes CASSLPGSYNSPLHF. The rearrangement joins TRBV28 to TRBJ1-6, with D hard to call. CDR1 MDHEN and CDR2 SYDVKM come from the germline V gene. This CDR3 comprises 15 residues. Between the trimmed V and J ends, which lost 6 bases and 7 bases, there was a span of 16 bases.

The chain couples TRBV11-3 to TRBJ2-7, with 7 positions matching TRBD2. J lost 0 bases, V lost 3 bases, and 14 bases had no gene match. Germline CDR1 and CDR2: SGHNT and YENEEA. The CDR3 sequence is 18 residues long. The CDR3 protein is CASSFLSLGGVSSYEQYF. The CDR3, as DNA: TGTGCCAGCAGCTTCCTCTCGCTGGGAGGGGTTAGCTCCTACGAGCAGTACTTC.

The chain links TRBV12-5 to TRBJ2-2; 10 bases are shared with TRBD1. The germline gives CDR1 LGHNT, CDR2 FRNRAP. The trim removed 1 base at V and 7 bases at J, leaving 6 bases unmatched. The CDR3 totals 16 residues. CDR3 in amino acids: CASGLGQGAIDGELFF. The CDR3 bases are TGTGCTAGTGGTTTGGGACAGGGGGCGATTGACGGGGAGCTGTTTTTT.

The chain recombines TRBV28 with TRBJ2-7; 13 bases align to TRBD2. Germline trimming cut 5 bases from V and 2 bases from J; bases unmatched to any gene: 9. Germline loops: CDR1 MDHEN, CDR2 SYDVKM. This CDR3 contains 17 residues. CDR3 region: CASSTRWGTSGTYEQYF. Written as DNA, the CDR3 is TGTGCCAGCAGTACTCGATGGGGGACTAGCGGGACCTACGAGCAGTACTTC. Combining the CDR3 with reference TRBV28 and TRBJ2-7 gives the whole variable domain DVKVTQSSRYLVKRTGEKVFLECVQDMDHENMFWYRQDPGLGLRLIYFSYDVKMKEKGDIPEGYSVSREKKERFSLILESASTNQTSMYLCASSTRWGTSGTYEQYFGPGTRLTVT.

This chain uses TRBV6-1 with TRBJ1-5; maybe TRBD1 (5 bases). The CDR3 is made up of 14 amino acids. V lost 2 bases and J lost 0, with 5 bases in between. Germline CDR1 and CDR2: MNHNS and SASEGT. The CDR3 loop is CASSEQGSNQPQHF. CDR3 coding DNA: TGTGCCAGCAGTGAACAGGGTAGCAATCAGCCCCAGCATTTT.

CDR3 loop: CASSLTPGQRNYGYTF. CDR3 sequence (DNA): TGTGCCAGCAGCTTAACTCCGGGACAGCGGAACTATGGCTACACCTTC. The gene calls are TRBV7-9 and TRBJ1-2, with 7 bases identical to TRBD1. The germline CDR1 and CDR2 sequences are SEHNR and FQNEAQ (reference sequence). This CDR3 spans 16 amino acids. Losses at the gene ends were 2 bases for V and 2 bases for J; bases not matched to a gene: 8.